These 18 T cell receptor beta chains originate from one sample sequenced in a study of blood T cells in healthy people across ages. Next came a second PCR, run for about 7 to 12 cycles, which used a sample-barcoded 5' primer along with a J-beta primer mix. TCRdb independently ran MiXCR on the 5' RACE reads; one entry per CDR3 protein. The data hold approximately 800,000 distinct CDR3 sequences, with roughly 40% observed a single time. Sequencing was done on a sample of blood. Receptors were obtained from a man between 18 and 35 years old in good health.

This clonotype was observed many times. CDR3 sequence (DNA): TGCAGTGCTAGGACTCCTCGGGGGAGCACAGATACGCAGTATTTT. Translating it yields CSARTPRGSTDTQYF. The chain employs TRBV20-1 and TRBJ2-3; possible D gene TRBD2, 6 bases. The CDR3 runs 15 residues. Deletions cut 3 bases from V and 0 bases from J, with 13 bases between. Germline-derived CDR1 and CDR2 are DFQATT and SNEGSKA (reference sequence).

CDR3 amino acids: CASELPGANVLTF. The CDR3 nucleotides are TGTGCCAGCGAGTTACCTGGGGCCAACGTCCTGACTTTC. The chain joins TRBV28 to TRBJ2-6; D gene uncertain. V lost 8 bases and J 2 bases, leaving 7 bases between the germline ends. CDR3 size: 13 residues. CDR1 is MDHEN, CDR2 SYDVKM, per germline.

This chain joins TRBV5-1 and TRBJ2-5, with 10 bases aligning to TRBD1. Germline values: CDR1 SGHRS, CDR2 YFSETQ. The CDR3 contains 16 residues. J gave up 11 bases and V 2 bases, and 15 bases lay outside the gene matches. CDR3 loop: CASSFRRTGGIDEQYF. The CDR3 DNA is TGCGCCAGCAGCTTCCGTAGGACAGGGGGTATAGATGAGCAGTACTTC. The full variable domain, completed using reference TRBV5-1 and TRBJ2-5, is KAGVTQTPRYLIKTRGQQVTLSCSPISGHRSVSWYQQTPGQGLQFLFEYFSETQRNKGNFPGRFSGRQFSNSRSEMNVSTLELGDSALYLCASSFRRTGGIDEQYFGPGTRLLVL.

For this clonotype: One base away lies a much larger clone, so this may be a sequencing read error. The CDR3 nucleotides read TGTGCCAGCAGGAGACTAGCGGGGACCTACACAACACTCACAGATACGCAGTATTTT. Translation gives CASRRLAGTYTTLTDTQYF. This chain joins TRBV6-1 and TRBJ2-3; 11 bases fit TRBD2. With 6 bases clipped from V and 2 bases from J, the junction kept 16 bases outside the gene matches. The CDR3 is made up of 19 amino acids. CDR1 is MNHNS, CDR2 SASEGT, per germline.

This clonotype has at least ten counts. The chain combines TRBV12-3 or TRBV12-4 with TRBJ2-7, with D perhaps TRBD1 or TRBD2 (5 bases each). V lost 3 bases and J lost 2, with 14 bases in between. The CDR3 is 15 residues long. The CDR3 DNA reads TGTGCCAGCAGTTTCTCGCCGGGACGGACCTACGAGCAGTACTTC. Translating gives CASSFSPGRTYEQYF.

The J gene is TRBJ2-7, the V gene TRBV30; TRBD1 might be the D (5 bases). The V end lost 8 bases, the J end lost 4 bases, and 12 bases lay between the germline ends. The CDR3 is 11 amino acids. Germline V gives CDR1 GTSNPN, CDR2 SVGIG (reference sequence). The CDR3 sequence is CAGAGQYEQYF. DNA for the CDR3: TGTGCCGGGGCCGGACAATACGAGCAGTACTTC.

The sample holds one count of this clonotype. Since a much larger clone is just one base distant, this may be a read error. The genes are TRBV20-1 and TRBJ1-2; tentatively, D is TRBD1 (5 bases). The germline V and J ends were trimmed by 6 bases and 4 bases, with 15 bases remaining between them. The CDR3 contains 13 residues. The germline V gene encodes CDR1 DFQATT and CDR2 SNEGSKA (reference sequence). This CDR3 reads CSAPDGGFYGYTF. The CDR3 DNA reads TGCAGTGCCCCGGACGGGGGATTCTATGGCTACACCTTC.

V usage is TRBV5-5 and J usage is TRBJ1-2; possibly TRBD1 for D (5 bases). The CDR3 runs 15 residues. Germline loops: CDR1 SGHKS, CDR2 YYEKEE (reference sequence). V gave up 6 bases and J gave up 9 bases, with 24 bases separating them. The CDR3 region has the DNA TGTGCCAGCATCAATAACCCGGGACCCGCGAGGAGCTACACCTTC. It yields the protein CASINNPGPARSYTF.

This clonotype has more than one count but fewer than ten. The chain combines TRBV5-4 with TRBJ1-2; possible D gene TRBD1, 5 bases. Trimming cost V 5 bases and J 1 base, with 12 bases left between them. The germline V gene encodes CDR1 SGHNT and CDR2 YYREEE (reference sequence). This CDR3 spans 14 amino acids. CDR3 loop: CASSSGTDNYGYTF. The CDR3 nucleotides are TGTGCCAGCAGTTCCGGGACGGATAACTATGGCTACACCTTC.

Only a few counts were recorded for this clonotype. The chain is built from TRBV20-1 and TRBJ2-1; tentative D call: TRBD2 (6 bases). The V end lost 8 bases, the J end lost 1 base, and 18 bases lay between the germline ends. In germline, CDR1 is DFQATT, CDR2 SNEGSKA (reference sequence). There are 15 residues in the CDR3. The CDR3 region is CSTDAGEVSYNEQFF. The CDR3 bases are TGCAGTACCGACGCTGGGGAGGTGTCCTACAATGAGCAGTTCTTC.

This sequence joins TRBV5-1 and TRBJ2-7; either TRBD1 or TRBD2 may fit D (5 bases each). The V and J ends lost 3 bases and 6 bases respectively, with 13 bases between them. Per the germline V gene, CDR1 is SGHRS and CDR2 is YFSETQ. The CDR3 contains 13 residues. The CDR3, as DNA: TGCGCCAGCAGCTGGGACGCTTTGACCGAGCAGTACTTC. Its translation: CASSWDALTEQYF.

The CDR3 DNA follows: TGCAGTGCTAGAGATCTGGGAATTGAAGCTTTCTTT. Protein sequence: CSARDLGIEAFF. The rearrangement links TRBV20-1 to TRBJ1-1; D not resolved. The germline gives CDR1 DFQATT, CDR2 SNEGSKA (reference sequence). The V end was cut by 0 bases, the J end by 7 bases, with 9 bases between. This CDR3 is built from 12 residues.

The rearrangement joins TRBV2 to TRBJ2-3, with 7 bases lining up with TRBD2. V dropped 6 bases and J dropped 8; count of bases not matched to a gene: 8. The CDR3 length is 13 residues. CDR1 and CDR2 from the germline V gene are SNHLY and FYNNEI. The CDR3 DNA sequence: TGTGCCAGCAGGGATCGAGCGGGAACTACGCAGTATTTT. As protein: CASRDRAGTTQYF.

The rearrangement links TRBV5-5 to TRBJ1-4, with TRBD1 matching 9 bases. The V and J ends lost 4 bases and 5 bases, in that order; junction bases with no gene match: 9. Germline CDR1 and CDR2: SGHKS and YYEKEE (reference sequence). CDR3 length: 16 residues. The CDR3 nucleotides are TGTGCCAGCAGCCAATACCCGGGACAGGGAAATGAAAAACTGTTTTTT. As protein: CASSQYPGQGNEKLFF.

This chain links TRBV7-2 with TRBJ2-5, with D maybe TRBD2 (5 bases). The CDR3 consists of 14 residues. Deletions cut 2 bases from V and 2 bases from J, with 9 bases between. Germline CDR1 and CDR2: SGHTA and FQGNSA. The CDR3 reads CASSLLTTQETQYF. DNA for the CDR3: TGTGCCAGCAGCTTATTGACTACGCAAGAGACCCAGTACTTC.

The J gene is TRBJ1-4, the V gene TRBV7-9; D uncertain. Trimming took off 4 bases at V and 4 bases at J, with 13 bases between the two ends. There are 15 residues in the CDR3. Germline lookup yields CDR1 SEHNR and CDR2 FQNEAQ (reference sequence). The CDR3 loop is CASSSEPGFNEKLFF. The CDR3 bases are TGTGCCAGCAGCTCAGAGCCGGGATTTAATGAAAAACTGTTTTTT.

This clonotype appeared a few times. The J gene is TRBJ2-5, the V gene TRBV28; TRBD1 matches 9 bases. V was pared by 5 bases and J by 4 bases, with 20 bases of the junction left unmatched. This CDR3 comprises 19 residues. Germline V gives CDR1 MDHEN, CDR2 SYDVKM. As DNA, the CDR3 is TGTGCCAGCAGTCTCAGGTGGGGGAGGACAGGGGAGATGAGAGAGACCCAGTACTTC. Translation gives CASSLRWGRTGEMRETQYF.

This chain joins TRBV12-3 or TRBV12-4 and TRBJ2-3; the match to TRBD2 covers 12 bases. The CDR3 runs to 16 residues. Unmatched junction bases numbered 7, after V lost 5 bases and J lost 4 bases. The CDR3 DNA sequence: TGTGCCAGCAGTCCTCGGGCTAGCGGGGGGGCAGATACGCAGTATTTT. This sequence encodes CASSPRASGGADTQYF.